This T cell receptor beta chain appears in the sequencing data of a study of regulatory T cells in long-lasting Graves disease. Study-level points and caveats: Accuracy might have suffered from few samples.

Time point: persistent/refractory GD, antithyroid drugs over 5 years with positive TRAb. PBMCs provided the RNA from which the TCR library was made. Construction of TCR beta libraries relied on iRepertoire HTBI primers and on Arm-PCR targeting CDR3 regions. TCRdb redid the calling of the multiplex PCR reads with MiXCR, one entry per CDR3 protein. The sample holds fewer than 400,000 distinct CDR3 sequences, about a fifth seen once. This clonotype was observed a handful of times. Its specificity is unknown. V was pared by 5 bases and J by 3 bases, with 13 bases of the junction left unmatched. Germline V lookup: CDR1 SQVTM, CDR2 ANQGSEA. The CDR3 loop spans 16 amino acids.

The chain uses TRBV29-1 and TRBJ2-7; 10 bases are a match to TRBD1. This clonotype was obtained from a female donor with Graves disease. This specimen consisted of peripheral blood mononuclear cells (PBMCs), obtained when the disease was refractory, from a patient treated with antithyroid drugs. CDR3 protein: CSVYPPGTGVLYEQYF. Written as DNA, the CDR3 is TGCAGCGTTTACCCGCCTGGGACAGGGGTCCTCTACGAGCAGTACTTC.